The source of this T cell receptor beta chain is a study of control samples from healthy donors and cancer patients. The CDR3 runs to 11 residues. Trimming pared 6 bases from V and 5 bases from J, leaving 7 bases between. Per germline, CDR1 MNHEY and CDR2 SMNVEV (reference sequence). Clones were sequenced by immunoSEQ multiplex PCR, and TCRdb holds only the in-frame ones, with some missing. The table shows 350,000 to 450,000 clones, with approximately 90% occurring only once. A word on this clone: Other DNA sequences within the sample encode an identical CDR3.

The TCR sequence derives from a man aged 40-49 years with head and neck cancer. The chain recombines TRBV27 with TRBJ1-1; unclear D gene. The sequencing input was PBMCs. As DNA, the CDR3 is TGTGCCAGCAGCCGTGGAACTGAAGCTTTCTTT. This codes for CASSRGTEAFF.